This TCR beta chain derives from a study of cytomegalovirus exposure and HLA in healthy donors. Study information: Of the donors genotyped, about 390 in all, around 77% fell in the Caucasian-associated ancestry cluster.

Primers included in the PCR were 60 Vbeta and 13 Jbeta primers. TCRdb keeps only in-frame clones here, not all; method: immunoSEQ multiplex PCR. The data show about 150,000 clones, about 75% seen once. With respect to this clone: The target antigen is unknown.

V lost 0 bases and J lost 1, with 5 bases in between. There are 15 residues in the CDR3. Germline CDR1 reads SGDLS; CDR2 reads YYNGEE. Overall study results and limits: The authors enumerated over 150 TCR beta chains as linked to cytomegalovirus. Within a later analysis, the majority of CMV-associated TCR beta chains appeared HLA-restricted.

The source is a man aged 60-69 years in good health and CMV-seronegative. The V gene is TRBV9, the J gene TRBJ1-6, with unresolved D. The source material was PBMCs. In DNA form, the CDR3 reads TGTGCCAGCAGCGTAGTTAGTTCCTATAATTCACCCCTCCACTTT. Translating gives CASSVVSSYNSPLHF.